The present T cell receptor beta chain was sequenced within a study of human T cells and chemical hapten exposure listed by TCRdb under 2021. Study-wide context: For sensitization, 2% DPC in acetone was applied to a 2 cm by 2 cm area of upper inner arm skin. Throughout the approximately 22-week study period, patients were also given weekly therapeutic DPC doses on the scalp. The patient cohort, mostly female, included alopecia areata with under or over 50% scalp involvement, alopecia totalis and alopecia universalis. Blood samples were taken from patients before sensitization (week 0) and at 2, 6 and about 24 weeks after DPC sensitization. Libraries were pooled for sequencing, and per-sample TCR yields varied mainly because of small differences in library volumes within the pool. For TCR sequencing, blood came from 25 to 35 alopecia patients at anywhere from one to four time points (pre-sensitization, 2, 6 and 24 weeks). Patch testing was performed on the upper back with Finn chambers containing 0.01% DPC, and the patch tests were scored after 6 days according to International Contact Dermatitis Research Group standards. The study tracked peripheral blood TCR repertoire changes in vivo during primary and secondary sensitization to the hapten diphenylcyclopropenone (DPC) in alopecia patients. The paper's findings and limits, for the study overall: After repeated subsampling, changes were observed in the strength of the expansion versus patch-test correlation and in the threshold at which the correlation became significant. Expanded TCRs formed significantly more large CDR3 similarity clusters than pre-sensitization or healthy control sets, consistent with antigen-driven responses. All patients had alopecia, a presumed autoimmune disease, so their immune response might differ from that of healthy individuals. The number of PT1 expanded TCRs positively correlated with patch test score, significant at thresholds 8, 16 and 32 but not 4. The number of TCRs above 1 in 1000 frequency did not change with DPC sensitization; there was no evidence of global repertoire structure alterations.

Per the publication, the time point label means: pre-sensitization, week 0. What this sample's treatment or condition label stands for: therapeutic diphenylcyclopropenone sensitization with weekly scalp DPC. At every patch-test visit, the blood draw took place before the patch test was put on. To be eligible, patients had to be aged 18 to 70, diagnosed with alopecia and judged suitable for DPC therapy, while pregnant patients were excluded. Total RNA was extracted from unfractionated whole blood that had been collected in Tempus Blood RNA tubes. This clonotype was seen a few times. This receptor's antigen is unknown. No base quality values were provided; no much bigger clone lies one nucleotide off. Library method: RACE. The run used a NextSeq 500. During library preparation, unique molecular identifiers were attached to individual cDNA molecules so that TCRs could be counted quantitatively and reproducibly. From each blood RNA sample, both TCR alpha and TCR beta chains were sequenced. In the original analysis: Samples had a median of roughly 87,000 TCRs, with a range from roughly 20,000 to 690,600. The Decombinator software suite was used to annotate the V, J and CDR3 of the TCR reads. Every sample was subsampled to the same number of TCRs (28,000) for the PS versus PT1 abundance plots. Expanded TCRs were defined as absent before sensitization and observed at least eight times at the 2-week time point. Starting from the raw public reads, TCRdb applied fastp trimming at Q25, assembled clones with MiXCR and retained in-frame beta chains. Rows are unified per CDR3 protein, each entry keeping the most common DNA and genes. TCRdb assigned the V and J calls; the authors' analysis was not used. The table for this sample lists 350,000 to 450,000 distinct CDR3 sequences; 4% to 6% of them were counted only once. In total, the top ten clones hold just over 2.5% of the sample.

There are 16 amino acids in the CDR3, from cysteine to phenylalanine inclusive. Only the CDR3 DNA is retained, 48 bases long and in frame from the first base. Relative to germline, V is 6 bases shorter and J is 0 bases shorter, with 16 bases between their ends. In the germline V gene (reference sequence), CDR1 corresponds to LNHNV and CDR2 to YYDKDF. This TCR was sampled from a woman between 50 and 59 years old with alopecia areata. Some clones in this sample may be carry-over from other donors' samples. This sequence uses TRBV15 and TRBJ2-3; the D gene cannot be resolved reliably. Sequencing used whole blood, obtained in connection with sensitization to the hapten diphenylcyclopropenone (DPC). The CDR3 here reads CATSTLKEDSTDTQYF. Read as DNA, the sequence is TGTGCCACCAGTACACTCAAAGAGGATAGCACAGATACGCAGTATTTT. Full variable domain (CDR3 extended with the reference TRBV15 and TRBJ2-3 proteins): DAMVIQNPRYQVTQFGKPVTLSCSQTLNHNVMYWYQQKSSQAPKLLFHYYDKDFNNEADTPDNFQSRRPNTSFCFLDIRSPGLGDTAMYLCATSTLKEDSTDTQYFGPGTRLTVL.